The source of this T cell receptor (beta chain) is a study of T cells after yellow fever vaccination. As for the study in general: Fractions low in cell number were prepared with SMART-Seq v4 Ultra Low Input.

The CDR3 is 17 residues long. V trimming: 1 base; J trimming: 0 bases; junction bases outside the gene matches: 1. CDR1 and CDR2 (germline): SGHVS, FQNEAQ. By 5'RACE template switching, TCR cDNA was produced, with a universal primer site and UMIs added in the process. TCRdb processed the 5' RACE reads anew with MiXCR; each CDR3 protein has one entry. This table holds some 390,000 distinct CDR3 sequences, roughly a sixth found once. This clonotype has just a few counts. Its matching antigen is unknown. Study conclusions and caveats: Re-detected after boosting: most primary clones, about 96% of CD4 and around 86% of CD8.

The sequenced sample was PBMCs, obtained before the yellow fever booster vaccination. The rearrangement links TRBV7-8 to TRBJ2-5, with 14 bases that match TRBD2. The sequence was collected from a man between 18 and 29 years old who received the YFV17D yellow fever vaccine. The CDR3 coding sequence is TGTGCCAGCAGCTTAGAGGGACTAGCGGGGGACCAAGAGACCCAGTACTTC. Translated, it gives CASSLEGLAGDQETQYF.